The TCR beta chain under discussion was sequenced for a study of T cell repertoires in cytomegalovirus infection. In its sample, this clonotype was seen a few times. Its antigen remains unidentified. Losses at the gene ends were 5 bases for V and 9 bases for J; bases not matched to a gene: 6. This CDR3 region has 14 residues. Germline lookup yields CDR1 DFQATT and CDR2 SNEGSKA (reference sequence). TCRdb processed the reads anew with MiXCR; each CDR3 protein has one entry. The profile shows 150,000 or so distinct CDR3 sequences, less than 25% of them singletons. The source of this sequence is a human donor in good health (CMV status not recorded). Some clones in this sample may be carry-over from other donors' samples. The rearrangement joins TRBV20-1 to TRBJ1-6; 11 bases are shared with TRBD1. Material: CD8+ T cells from cultured PBMCs, obtained from culture after CMV antigen stimulation. CDR3 sequence reads: CSARRDRGISPLHF. CDR3 sequence (DNA): TGCAGTGCTCGACGGGACAGGGGGATTTCACCCCTCCACTTT.